This TCR beta chain appears in the sequencing data of a study of long-term antiretroviral therapy in people with HIV. At the level of the study: The 2015 immediate-ART recommendation came about a decade after the earliest samples.

General study findings and limits: Post-ART samples showed increased diversity that remained below transplant donor control levels. Possibly under older ART regimens, blood was drawn between about 2004 and 2018. It was observed that HIV repertoires exhibited narrower CDR3 length ranges than controls.

About this clone: Its antigen is unknown.

The germline V gene has CDR1 MNHEY and CDR2 SVGAGI. This CDR3 has 11 amino acids. V trimming: 10 bases; J trimming: 8 bases; junction bases outside the gene matches: 4. With survey level as its setting, the immunoSEQ assay was v3.0. The method was immunoSEQ multiplex PCR; TCRdb's version includes in-frame clones alone and lacks a portion of them. The table lists about 28,000 clones, 85% to 95% of them singletons. The specimen comprised unsorted PBMCs, sampled 5.3 years after starting antiretroviral therapy. The chain couples TRBV6-5 to TRBJ2-1; 8 nucleotides match TRBD1. The TCR originated in a man between 50 and 59 years old with HIV. CDR3 amino acids: CATATGDEQFF. CDR3 nucleotide sequence: TGTGCCACCGCGACAGGGGATGAGCAGTTCTTC.